The 23 T cell receptor beta chains given below trace back to one sample, sequenced in a study of T-cell memory formation after mild COVID-19. Using its own MiXCR run on the 5' RACE reads, TCRdb lists one record per CDR3 protein. The data hold about 170,000 distinct CDR3 sequences, with approximately 13% observed a single time. The sample taken for sequencing was PBMCs or a T cell subset sorted from them (not recorded which). The source of these receptors is a man younger than 35 who had mild COVID-19 (a few samples of this study predate the infection). Cell type and time point are not known.

This clonotype was seen a few times. V usage is TRBV30 and J usage is TRBJ1-3, with D tentatively TRBD1 (5 bases). V lost 5 bases and J lost 0, with 11 bases in between. The CDR3 covers 14 residues. Germline V gives CDR1 GTSNPN, CDR2 SVGIG (reference sequence). CDR3 DNA sequence: TGTGCCTGGGCTCACGGGGGCTCTGGAAACACCATATATTTT. The encoded protein is CAWAHGGSGNTIYF.

The chain couples TRBV27 to TRBJ1-2; 9 positions agree with TRBD1. V was clipped by 5 bases and J by 4 bases; unmatched bases: 2. Germline loops: CDR1 MNHEY, CDR2 SMNVEV (reference sequence). The CDR3 is made up of 13 amino acids. In nucleotides, the CDR3 is TGTGCCAGCAGTGTGACAGGGGGCTATGGCTACACCTTC. Its protein product is CASSVTGGYGYTF.

This clonotype was counted ten times or more. This rearrangement joins TRBV3-1 to TRBJ2-3, with 9 bases matching TRBD2. The trim removed 3 bases at V and 2 bases at J, leaving 3 bases unmatched. The germline gives CDR1 LGHDT, CDR2 YNNKEL (reference sequence). This CDR3 contains 15 residues. The CDR3 region is CASSQSGGITDTQYF. The CDR3 DNA is TGTGCCAGCAGCCAGAGCGGGGGGATCACAGATACGCAGTATTTT.

This clonotype was detected only a few times. This chain connects TRBV10-2 to TRBJ1-5; D remains unclear. Trimming took off 8 bases at V and 9 bases at J, with 17 bases between the two ends. Looked up from germline, CDR1 is WSHSY and CDR2 is SAAADI. This CDR3 comprises 13 residues. CDR3 in amino acids: CASGGRALGPQHF. CDR3 nucleotide sequence: TGCGCCAGCGGAGGCCGAGCTTTGGGGCCCCAGCATTTT.

This sequence joins TRBV10-3 and TRBJ2-5; a weak D match, TRBD2 (6 bases). Trimming cost V 4 bases and J 5 bases, with 14 bases left between them. In germline, CDR1 is ENHRY, CDR2 SYGVKD. The CDR3 contains 14 residues. The CDR3 spells CAISGHDGGETQYF. DNA for the CDR3: TGTGCCATCAGTGGACACGACGGAGGGGAGACCCAGTACTTC.

The genes are TRBV15 and TRBJ2-7, with D perhaps matching TRBD1 (5 bases). This CDR3 has 11 amino acids. Germline values: CDR1 LNHNV, CDR2 YYDKDF (reference sequence). CDR3 residues: CATSRDQGKFV. The CDR3 DNA sequence: TGTGCCACCAGCAGAGATCAGGGAAAGTTCGTC.

The chain employs TRBV3-1 and TRBJ1-3, with D hard to call. V lost 4 bases, J lost 0 bases, and 10 bases lay in between. CDR3 length: 15 amino acids. Germline V gene lookup returns CDR1 LGHDT and CDR2 YNNKEL (reference sequence). The CDR3 nucleotides read TGTGCCAGCAGCCCCCTCCAGAGCTCTGGAAACACCATATATTTT. This sequence encodes CASSPLQSSGNTIYF.

The chain combines TRBV2 with TRBJ2-5, with 15 nucleotides matching TRBD2. The CDR3 spans 18 residues. V dropped 6 bases and J dropped 0; count of bases not matched to a gene: 8. Per the germline V gene, CDR1 is SNHLY and CDR2 is FYNNEI. CDR3 residues: CASRRTSGGARYQETQYF. The CDR3 DNA sequence: TGTGCCAGCAGACGGACTAGCGGGGGGGCAAGGTACCAAGAGACCCAGTACTTC.

The sample holds many counts of this clonotype. The gene calls are TRBV7-6 and TRBJ2-3; tentatively, D is TRBD2 (5 bases). The CDR3 sequence is 17 residues long. Germline V CDR1 and CDR2: SGHVS, FNYEAQ. Trimming pared 3 bases from V and 0 bases from J, leaving 16 bases between. The CDR3 sequence: CASSLGAPGSSTDTQYF. The CDR3 DNA follows: TGTGCCAGCAGCTTGGGAGCGCCGGGGAGTAGCACAGATACGCAGTATTTT. The full variable domain, with the rest looked up from reference TRBV7-6 and TRBJ2-3, is GAGVSQSPRYKVTKRGQDVALRCDPISGHVSLYWYRQALGQGPEFLTYFNYEAQQDKSGLPNDRFSAERPEGSISTLTIQRTEQRDSAMYRCASSLGAPGSSTDTQYFGPGTRLTVL.

The CDR3 here is CASRTDSFQPQHF. In DNA, the CDR3 is TGTGCCAGCAGGACCGATTCGTTTCAGCCCCAGCATTTT. J is TRBJ1-5 and V is TRBV6-2 or TRBV6-3, with unresolved D. V was trimmed by 6 bases and J by 6 bases, leaving 12 bases between them. CDR3 size: 13 residues. Germline-derived CDR1 and CDR2 are MNHEY and SVGEGT.

The chain recombines TRBV4-1 with TRBJ1-5; TRBD1 aligns across 11 bases. With V trimmed by 2 bases and J by 0 bases, 15 bases remained unmatched. The CDR3 loop spans 21 amino acids. Germline CDR1 is MGHRA and CDR2 is YSYEKL. The CDR3 region is CASSQLLPGTGGDYSNQPQHF. DNA for the CDR3: TGCGCCAGCAGCCAACTACTCCCCGGGACAGGGGGAGATTATAGCAATCAGCCCCAGCATTTT.

In DNA, the CDR3 is TGCAGTGCCGAGGAGGGGCTAAATGGCAACGAGCAGTACTTC. Amino acids: CSAEEGLNGNEQYF. V usage is TRBV20-1 and J usage is TRBJ2-7; D perhaps matches TRBD2 (6 bases). Trimming pared 6 bases from V and 5 bases from J, leaving 20 bases between. CDR3 length equals 14 residues. The germline V gene has CDR1 DFQATT and CDR2 SNEGSKA (reference sequence).

The chain is built from TRBV27 and TRBJ2-4, with D perhaps TRBD1 (6 bases). The germline V and J ends were trimmed by 2 bases and 8 bases, with 13 bases remaining between them. The CDR3 spans 14 residues. Germline V CDR1 and CDR2: MNHEY, SMNVEV (reference sequence). The CDR3 here is CASSLMWGQDIQYF. The CDR3 nucleotides read TGTGCCAGCAGTTTAATGTGGGGGCAGGACATTCAGTACTTC.

The chain carries TRBV6-2 or TRBV6-3 and TRBJ1-2; D ambiguous. This CDR3 has 16 residues. Between the trimmed V and J ends, which lost 2 bases and 4 bases, there was a span of 17 bases. CDR1 and CDR2 (germline): MNHEY, SVGEGT. DNA for the CDR3: TGTGCCAGCAGTTACCAACTCGGGGATGTGACCTATGGCTACACCTTC. This codes for CASSYQLGDVTYGYTF.

The rearrangement links TRBV27 to TRBJ2-5; perhaps TRBD1 as D (6 bases). The CDR3 has 13 residues. V was cut by 8 bases and J by 1 base, with 11 bases left in between. The germline V gene encodes CDR1 MNHEY and CDR2 SMNVEV (reference sequence). CDR3 residues: CASHGQLQETQYF. The CDR3 DNA reads as TGTGCCAGCCATGGACAGCTCCAAGAGACCCAGTACTTC.

In this sample, this clonotype turned up a few times. The chain employs TRBV4-1 and TRBJ1-2; no clear D gene. CDR3 size: 15 residues. The ends were cut back, 3 bases at V and 1 base at J, with 12 bases in the middle. The V gene's germline CDR1 is MGHRA and CDR2 YSYEKL. The DNA of the CDR3 is TGCGCCAGCAGCCAGACGGGAACCTTTAACTATGGCTACACCTTC. This gives the protein CASSQTGTFNYGYTF.

The chain recombines TRBV4-3 with TRBJ1-2; possible D gene TRBD1, 6 bases. Germline V gene lookup returns CDR1 LGHNA and CDR2 YSLEER. The CDR3 loop spans 12 amino acids. V was clipped by 0 bases and J by 10 bases, with 9 bases between them. CDR3 amino acids: CASSQEGGDYTF. The DNA for the CDR3 is TGCGCCAGCAGCCAAGAAGGGGGGGACTACACCTTC.

This clonotype was observed at least ten times. V gene TRBV7-2 combines with J gene TRBJ2-3, with a possible D match to TRBD2 (5 bases). The length of the CDR3 is 14 residues. The germline V and J ends were trimmed by 2 bases and 4 bases, with 10 bases remaining between them. The V gene's germline CDR1 is SGHTA and CDR2 FQGNSA. The CDR3 nucleotides are TGTGCCAGCAGCTTAAGGAGGTTCCCAGATACGCAGTATTTT. Amino acids: CASSLRRFPDTQYF.

This clonotype has only a few counts. The V and J genes are TRBV20-1 and TRBJ2-5; 8 nucleotides match TRBD2. This CDR3 comprises 14 residues. Germline V gene data show CDR1 as DFQATT and CDR2 as SNEGSKA (reference sequence). V shed 6 bases, J shed 6 bases, and the junction held 12 bases outside the gene matches. CDR3 in amino acids: CSAARGTSSQTQYF. CDR3 DNA sequence: TGCAGTGCAGCCCGCGGGACTAGTAGCCAGACCCAGTACTTC.

This clonotype was counted between two and nine times. The chain combines TRBV12-3 or TRBV12-4 with TRBJ2-3, with 10 bases identical to TRBD2. The length of the CDR3 is 14 residues. V shed 6 bases, J shed 4 bases, and the junction held 4 bases outside the gene matches. As DNA, the CDR3 is TGTGCCAGCAGGACTAGCGGGCGCCCAGATACGCAGTATTTT. Protein product: CASRTSGRPDTQYF.

The rearrangement links TRBV5-6 to TRBJ2-7, with 7 bases that match TRBD1. J was trimmed by 4 bases and V by 3 bases; bases with no gene match: 7. Germline loops: CDR1 SGHDT, CDR2 YYEEEE. This CDR3 is 14 amino acids long. CDR3 nucleotide sequence: TGTGCCAGCAGCTACGGGACAGAAGATTACGAGCAGTACTTC. It encodes CASSYGTEDYEQYF.

The genes are TRBV10-3 and TRBJ2-4; no clear D gene. Germline lookup yields CDR1 ENHRY and CDR2 SYGVKD. The CDR3 is made up of 14 amino acids. V was clipped by 6 bases and J by 0 bases, with 9 bases between them. The CDR3 nucleotides are TGTGCCATCAGAGGGTCCTTAGCCAAAAACATTCAGTACTTC. Translating gives CAIRGSLAKNIQYF.

The V call is TRBV24-1, the J call TRBJ2-3; TRBD1 matches at 8 bases. The CDR3 covers 16 residues. Trimming removed 3 bases from V and 0 bases from J; junction bases left unmatched: 4. CDR1 and CDR2 (germline): KGHDR, SFDVKD. The CDR3 is CATSDPGGPSTDTQYF. In DNA, the CDR3 is TGTGCCACCAGTGATCCAGGGGGCCCTAGCACAGATACGCAGTATTTT.